This TCR beta chain is drawn from a study of vaccination and CD4 T cells after COVID-19. Looking at the study overall: Convalescent persons amounted to six males plus four females, two of whom were Hispanic.

Points on this clonotype: The antigen remains unidentified.

Study outcomes and limitations: Spike mono-reactivity marked 304 of 307 vaccine-specific clones in convalescent patients.

An Oncomine TCR Beta short-read assay was used to sequence the DNA from cultured CD4+ T cells. TCRdb re-called the PCR reads through MiXCR, storing one row per CDR3 protein. The sample lists about 7,400 distinct CDR3 sequences, 35% seen once, with 25% to 30% in the top ten. Noted treatment: roughly 10-day PBMC culture with coronavirus spike peptide pools or control peptides (ViraFEST assay). CD4+ T cells that came from the unexposed donor were collected before the COVID-19 pandemic (2011-2018). The junction had 13 bases not matched to a gene; V was cut back by 3 bases and J by 8 bases. Germline CDR1 LNHDA, CDR2 SQIVND (reference sequence). The CDR3 is 16 amino acids.

This sequence originates from a human donor in good health. V and J are TRBV19 and TRBJ1-2; 9 bases agree with TRBD1. Sample: CD4+ T cells from blood, cultured in vitro. DNA for the CDR3: TGTGCCAGTAGTATGGGGGGGACAGGGAAGGCGGAGGGCTACACCTTC. Its translation is CASSMGGTGKAEGYTF.